This T cell receptor beta chain is from a study of CD4+ T cells in melanoma. Whole-study findings and limits: A reported correlation linked neoantigen-specific CD4+ T cells to CD8+, macrophage and B cell function. In melanoma, neoantigen-specific CD4+ T cells reportedly differed in differentiation state.

Assay used: immunoSEQ multiplex PCR; TCRdb lists only in-frame clones, some missing. The sample shows 110,000 to 150,000 clones, 85% to 95% of them seen only once. CDR3 size: 15 residues. Germline CDR1 reads SGHRS; CDR2 reads YFSETQ. V shed 7 bases and J 1 base; nucleotides not matched to a gene: 6. About this clone: Its antigen is unknown.

The sequence derives from a human donor with melanoma. The chain is built from TRBV5-1 and TRBJ2-3, with 10 bases matching TRBD2. The CDR3 loop reads CASRVTSGGTDTQYF. The CDR3 DNA reads TGCGCCAGCCGCGTAACTAGCGGGGGCACAGATACGCAGTATTTT.